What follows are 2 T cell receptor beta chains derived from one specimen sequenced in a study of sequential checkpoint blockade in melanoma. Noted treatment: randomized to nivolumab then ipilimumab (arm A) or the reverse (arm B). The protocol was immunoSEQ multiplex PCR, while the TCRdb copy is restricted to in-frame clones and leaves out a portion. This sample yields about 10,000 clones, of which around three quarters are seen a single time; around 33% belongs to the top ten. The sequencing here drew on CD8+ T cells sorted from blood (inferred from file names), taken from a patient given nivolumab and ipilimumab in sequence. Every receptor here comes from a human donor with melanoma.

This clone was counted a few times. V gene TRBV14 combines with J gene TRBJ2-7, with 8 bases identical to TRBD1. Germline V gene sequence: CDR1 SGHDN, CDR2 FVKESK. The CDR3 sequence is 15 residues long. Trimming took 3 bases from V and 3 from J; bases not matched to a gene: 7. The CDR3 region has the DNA TGTGCCAGCAGCCATTCCAGGGGGCGCAACTACGAGCAGTACTTC. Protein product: CASSHSRGRNYEQYF. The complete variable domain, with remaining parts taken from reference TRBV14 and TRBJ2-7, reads EAGVTQFPSHSVIEKGQTVTLRCDPISGHDNLYWYRRVMGKEIKFLLHFVKESKQDESGMPNNRFLAERTGGTYSTLKVQPAELEDSGVYFCASSHSRGRNYEQYFGPGTRLTVT.

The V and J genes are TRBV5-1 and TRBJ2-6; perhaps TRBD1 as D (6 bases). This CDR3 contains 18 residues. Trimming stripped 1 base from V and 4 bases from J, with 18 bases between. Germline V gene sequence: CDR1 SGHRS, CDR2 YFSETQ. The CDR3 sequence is CASSLWGQAPRGANVLTF. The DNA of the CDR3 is TGCGCCAGCAGCTTGTGGGGGCAGGCTCCGCGCGGGGCCAACGTCCTGACTTTC.